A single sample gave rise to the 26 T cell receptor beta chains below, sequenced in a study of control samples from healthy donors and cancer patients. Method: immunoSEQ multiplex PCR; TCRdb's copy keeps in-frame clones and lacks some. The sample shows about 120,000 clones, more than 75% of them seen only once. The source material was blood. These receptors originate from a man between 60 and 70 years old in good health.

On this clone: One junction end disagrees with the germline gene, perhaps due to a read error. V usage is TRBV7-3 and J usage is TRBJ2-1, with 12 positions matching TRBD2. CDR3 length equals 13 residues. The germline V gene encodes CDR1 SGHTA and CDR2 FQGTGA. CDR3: CPVGLAGFDEQFF. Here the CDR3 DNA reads TGCCCCGTCGGACTAGCGGGGTTCGATGAGCAGTTCTTC.

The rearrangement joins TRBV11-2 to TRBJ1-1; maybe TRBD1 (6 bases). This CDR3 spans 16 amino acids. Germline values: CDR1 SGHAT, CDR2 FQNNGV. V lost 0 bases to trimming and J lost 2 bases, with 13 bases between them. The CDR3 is CASSLDQGRINTEAFF. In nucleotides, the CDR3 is TGTGCCAGCAGCTTAGATCAGGGGCGGATAAACACTGAAGCTTTCTTT.

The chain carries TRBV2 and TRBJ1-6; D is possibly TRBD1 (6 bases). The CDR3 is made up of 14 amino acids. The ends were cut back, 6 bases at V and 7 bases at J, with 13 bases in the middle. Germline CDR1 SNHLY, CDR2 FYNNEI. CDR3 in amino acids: CASRVGTLNSPLHF. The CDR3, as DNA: TGTGCCAGCAGGGTCGGGACACTCAATTCACCCCTCCACTTT.

The CDR3 region is CASRDSGGPQYF. The CDR3 nucleotides read TGTGCCAGCCGAGATAGCGGGGGACCGCAGTATTTT. The chain links TRBV6-5 to TRBJ2-3; 9 nucleotides align to TRBD2. Germline V gives CDR1 MNHEY, CDR2 SVGAGI. This CDR3 contains 12 residues. V shed 8 bases, J shed 10 bases, and the junction held 7 bases outside the gene matches.

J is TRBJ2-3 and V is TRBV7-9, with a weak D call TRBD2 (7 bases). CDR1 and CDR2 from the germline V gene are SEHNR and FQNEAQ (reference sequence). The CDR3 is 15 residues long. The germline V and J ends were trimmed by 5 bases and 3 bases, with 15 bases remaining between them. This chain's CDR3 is CASSLRRGGTDTQYF. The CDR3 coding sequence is TGTGCCAGCAGCCTCCGAAGGGGGGGAACAGATACGCAGTATTTT.

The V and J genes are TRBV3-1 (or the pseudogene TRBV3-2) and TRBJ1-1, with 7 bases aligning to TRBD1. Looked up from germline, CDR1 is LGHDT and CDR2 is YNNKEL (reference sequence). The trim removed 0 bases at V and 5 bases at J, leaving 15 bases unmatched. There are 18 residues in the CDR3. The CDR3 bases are TGTGCCAGCAGCCAAGATCAAAAAAATGACAGGGCCGGGACTGAAGCTTTCTTT. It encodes CASSQDQKNDRAGTEAFF.

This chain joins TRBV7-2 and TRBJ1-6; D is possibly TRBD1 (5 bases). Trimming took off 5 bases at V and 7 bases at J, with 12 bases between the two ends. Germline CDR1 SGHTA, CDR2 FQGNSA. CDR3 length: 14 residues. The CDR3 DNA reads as TGTGCCAGCAGCCTCCGGGGCAACAATTCACCCCTCCACTTT. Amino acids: CASSLRGNNSPLHF.

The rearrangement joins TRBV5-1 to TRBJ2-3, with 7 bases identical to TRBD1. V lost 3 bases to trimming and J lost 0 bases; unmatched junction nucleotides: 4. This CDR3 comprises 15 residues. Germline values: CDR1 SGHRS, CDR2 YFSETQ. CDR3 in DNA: TGCGCCAGCAGCTCAGGACAGGTCAGCACAGATACGCAGTATTTT. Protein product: CASSSGQVSTDTQYF.

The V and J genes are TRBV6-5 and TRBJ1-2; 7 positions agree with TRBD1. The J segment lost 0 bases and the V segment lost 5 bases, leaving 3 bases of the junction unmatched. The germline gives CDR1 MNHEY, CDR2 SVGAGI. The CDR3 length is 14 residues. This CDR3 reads CASSRQGPNYGYTF. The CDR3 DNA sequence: TGTGCCAGCAGTCGACAGGGTCCTAACTATGGCTACACCTTC.

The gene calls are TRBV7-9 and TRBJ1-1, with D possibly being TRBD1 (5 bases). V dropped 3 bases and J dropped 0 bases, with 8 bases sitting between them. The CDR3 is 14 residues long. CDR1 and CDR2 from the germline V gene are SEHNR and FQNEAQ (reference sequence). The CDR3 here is CASSLGGLNTEAFF. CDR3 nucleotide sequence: TGTGCCAGCAGCTTGGGGGGTTTGAACACTGAAGCTTTCTTT.

This CDR3 is CASSRRGGAWNEKLFF. CDR3 DNA sequence: TGTGCCAGCAGCAGACGAGGGGGCGCGTGGAATGAAAAACTGTTTTTT. The rearrangement uses TRBV7-8 and TRBJ1-4; 7 positions match TRBD1. V lost 5 bases, J lost 5 bases, and 11 bases stayed unmatched. The CDR3 is made up of 16 amino acids. The germline V gene has CDR1 SGHVS and CDR2 FQNEAQ.

The CDR3 is CASSPPGGEQFF. DNA of the CDR3: TGTGCCAGCAGTCCCCCGGGTGGCGAGCAGTTCTTC. The chain has TRBV28 and TRBJ2-1; no clear D. The CDR3 runs to 12 residues. V was shortened by 5 bases and J by 10 bases, with 12 bases between the two germline ends. The germline gives CDR1 MDHEN, CDR2 SYDVKM.

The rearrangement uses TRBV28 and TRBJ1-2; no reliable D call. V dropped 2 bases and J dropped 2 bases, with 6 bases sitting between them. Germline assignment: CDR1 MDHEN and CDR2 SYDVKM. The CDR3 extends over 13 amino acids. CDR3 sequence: CASSLGVNYGYTF. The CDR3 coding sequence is TGTGCCAGCAGTTTAGGGGTAAACTATGGCTACACCTTC.

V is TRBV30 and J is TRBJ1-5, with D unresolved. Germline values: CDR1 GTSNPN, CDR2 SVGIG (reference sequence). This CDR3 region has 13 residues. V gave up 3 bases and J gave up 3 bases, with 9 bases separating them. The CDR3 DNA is TGTGCCTGGAGCCGGGCCTCCAATCAGCCCCAGCATTTT. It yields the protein CAWSRASNQPQHF.

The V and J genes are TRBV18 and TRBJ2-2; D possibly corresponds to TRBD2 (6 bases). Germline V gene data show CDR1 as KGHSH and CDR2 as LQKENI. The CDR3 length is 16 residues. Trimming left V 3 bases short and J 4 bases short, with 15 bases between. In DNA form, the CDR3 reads TGTGCCAGCTCACCGGCTAGCGCCGCGGGCACCGGGGAGCTGTTTTTT. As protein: CASSPASAAGTGELFF.

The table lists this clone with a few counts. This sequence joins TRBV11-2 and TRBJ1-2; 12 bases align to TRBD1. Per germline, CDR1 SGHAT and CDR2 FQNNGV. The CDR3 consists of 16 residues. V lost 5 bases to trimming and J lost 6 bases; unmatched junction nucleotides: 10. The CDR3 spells CASSLASGTGGHGYTF. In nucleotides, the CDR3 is TGTGCCAGCAGCCTCGCCTCCGGGACAGGGGGCCATGGCTACACCTTC. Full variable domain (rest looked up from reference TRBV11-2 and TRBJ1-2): EAGVAQSPRYKIIEKRQSVAFWCNPISGHATLYWYQQILGQGPKLLIQFQNNGVVDDSQLPKDRFSAERLKGVDSTLKIQPAKLEDSAVYLCASSLASGTGGHGYTFGSGTRLTVV.

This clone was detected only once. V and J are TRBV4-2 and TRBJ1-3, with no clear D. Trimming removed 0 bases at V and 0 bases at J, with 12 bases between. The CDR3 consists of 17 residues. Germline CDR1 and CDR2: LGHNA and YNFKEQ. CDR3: CASSQDGNGYSGNTIYF. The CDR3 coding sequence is TGTGCCAGCAGCCAAGACGGCAACGGCTACTCTGGAAACACCATATATTTT.

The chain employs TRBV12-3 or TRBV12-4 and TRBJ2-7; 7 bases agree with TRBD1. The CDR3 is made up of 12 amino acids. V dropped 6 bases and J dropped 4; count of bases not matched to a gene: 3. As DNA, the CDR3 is TGTGCCAGCAGCCGACAGGGTTACGAGCAGTACTTC. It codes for CASSRQGYEQYF.

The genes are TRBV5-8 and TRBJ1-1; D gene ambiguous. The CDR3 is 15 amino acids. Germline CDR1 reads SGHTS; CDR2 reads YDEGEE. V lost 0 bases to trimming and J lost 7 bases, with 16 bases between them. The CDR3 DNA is TGTGCCAGCAGCTTGGTAGGAGGGATACCCGTTGAAGCTTTCTTT. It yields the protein CASSLVGGIPVEAFF.

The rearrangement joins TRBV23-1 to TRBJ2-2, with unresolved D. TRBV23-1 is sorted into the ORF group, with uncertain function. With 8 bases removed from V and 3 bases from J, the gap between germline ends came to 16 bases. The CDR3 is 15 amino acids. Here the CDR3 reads CASCLVVADTGELFF. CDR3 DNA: TGCGCCAGCTGTCTAGTAGTAGCTGACACCGGGGAGCTGTTTTTT.

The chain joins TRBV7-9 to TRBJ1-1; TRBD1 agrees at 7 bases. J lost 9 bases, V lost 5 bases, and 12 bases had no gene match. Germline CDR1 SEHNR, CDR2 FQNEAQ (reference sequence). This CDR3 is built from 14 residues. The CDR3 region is CASSPREGARKAFF. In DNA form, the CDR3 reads TGTGCCAGCAGCCCCAGAGAGGGGGCAAGGAAAGCTTTCTTT.

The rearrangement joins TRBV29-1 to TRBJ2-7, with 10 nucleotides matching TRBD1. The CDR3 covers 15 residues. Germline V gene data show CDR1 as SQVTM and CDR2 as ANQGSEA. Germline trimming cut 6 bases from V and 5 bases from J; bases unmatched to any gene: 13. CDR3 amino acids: CSVTSGTGVEDEQYF. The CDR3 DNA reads TGCAGCGTCACTTCCGGGACAGGGGTTGAAGACGAGCAGTACTTC.

CDR3 nucleotides: TGTGCCAGCAGTCCCGCCGCGACCCAGTACTTC. Translated: CASSPAATQYF. The chain carries TRBV28 and TRBJ2-5; unclear D gene. Germline V lookup: CDR1 MDHEN, CDR2 SYDVKM. The CDR3 extends over 11 amino acids. The V gene lost 5 bases and the J gene lost 7 bases, with 8 bases spanning the gap.

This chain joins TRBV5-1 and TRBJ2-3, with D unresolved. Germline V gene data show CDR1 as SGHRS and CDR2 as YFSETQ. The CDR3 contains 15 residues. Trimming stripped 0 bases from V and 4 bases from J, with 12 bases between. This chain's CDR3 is CASSLDSLGSDTQYF. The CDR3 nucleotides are TGCGCCAGCAGCTTGGATTCGCTTGGGTCAGATACGCAGTATTTT.

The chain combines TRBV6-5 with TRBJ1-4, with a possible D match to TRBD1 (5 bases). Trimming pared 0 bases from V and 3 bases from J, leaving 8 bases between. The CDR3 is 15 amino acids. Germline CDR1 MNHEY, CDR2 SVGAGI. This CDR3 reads CASSYSGTANEKLFF. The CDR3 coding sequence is TGTGCCAGCAGTTACTCCGGGACGGCTAATGAAAAACTGTTTTTT.

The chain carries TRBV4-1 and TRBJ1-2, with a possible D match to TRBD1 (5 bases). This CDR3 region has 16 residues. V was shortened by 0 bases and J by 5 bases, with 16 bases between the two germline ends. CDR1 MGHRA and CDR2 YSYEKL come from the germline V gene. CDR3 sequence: CASSQDTGGVRYGYTF. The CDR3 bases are TGCGCCAGCAGCCAAGATACAGGAGGAGTTAGATATGGCTACACCTTC.